The source of this T cell receptor beta chain is a study of blood T cell repertoires in COVID-19. On the study more broadly: COVID-19 samples, acute and convalescent, were from the United States, Italy and Spain.

Original processing notes: Amplification of reference gene primers was used by the study to estimate nucleated cell counts. Sequencing was performed with immunoSEQ multiplex PCR; in TCRdb, only in-frame clones are kept and a portion is missing. Clone size and the V and J calls come from that table; the DNA yielded D and trimming. This table has more than 200,000 clones, roughly 80% appearing once. This clone has just one count. With 4 bases removed from V and 0 bases from J, the gap between germline ends came to 13 bases. The CDR3 runs 15 residues. In germline, CDR1 is SQVTM, CDR2 ANQGSEA. This TCR was sampled from a man aged 55-75 years with acute or convalescent COVID-19. Material: peripheral blood. The chain recombines TRBV29-1 with TRBJ2-1; perhaps TRBD2 as D (5 bases). CDR3 sequence reads: CSVVLVGSSYNEQFF. The CDR3 DNA reads as TGCAGCGTTGTGTTGGTTGGGAGCTCCTACAATGAGCAGTTCTTC.